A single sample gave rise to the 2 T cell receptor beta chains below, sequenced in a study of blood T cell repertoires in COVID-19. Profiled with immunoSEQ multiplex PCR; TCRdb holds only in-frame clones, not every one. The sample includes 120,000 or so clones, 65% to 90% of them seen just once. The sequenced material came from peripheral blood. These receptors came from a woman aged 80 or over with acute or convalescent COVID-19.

The CDR3 loop reads CASSLVRTGRGLNEQFF. The CDR3 DNA reads as TGTGCCAGCAGCTTAGTGCGGACGGGGCGGGGGCTCAATGAGCAGTTCTTC. This sequence joins TRBV11-2 and TRBJ2-1; possibly TRBD2 for D (7 bases). Per germline, CDR1 SGHAT and CDR2 FQNNGV. V was cut by 1 base and J by 6 bases, with 19 bases left in between. There are 17 residues in the CDR3.

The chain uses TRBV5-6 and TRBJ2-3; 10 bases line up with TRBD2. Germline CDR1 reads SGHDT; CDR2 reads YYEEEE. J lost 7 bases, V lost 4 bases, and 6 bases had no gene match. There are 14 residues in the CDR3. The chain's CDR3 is CASSPGTSVNTQYF. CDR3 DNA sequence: TGTGCCAGCAGCCCCGGGACTAGCGTAAATACGCAGTATTTT.